This T cell receptor (beta chain) was sequenced in a study of control samples from healthy donors and cancer patients. The germline V gene encodes CDR1 LGHDT and CDR2 YNNKEL (reference sequence). The CDR3 consists of 15 residues. Trimming removed 0 bases from V and 4 bases from J, with 12 bases in between. Profiling relied on immunoSEQ multiplex PCR, and the TCRdb table lists in-frame clones only, not all of them. The sample has around 90,000 clones, more than 75% seen once; the top ten hold roughly 2.1%. The rearrangement uses TRBV3-1 (or the pseudogene TRBV3-2) and TRBJ1-2, with D possibly matching TRBD1 (6 bases). Sequencing was carried out using blood. This TCR was recovered from a woman in her forties in good health. Written as DNA, the CDR3 is TGTGCCAGCAGCCAAGAGGGGAGGGGGATCTATGGCTACACCTTC. Translated: CASSQEGRGIYGYTF.